These 26 T cell receptor beta chains share one sample of origin, sequenced in a study of graft-versus-host responses after intestinal transplantation. For these TCRs, the target antigens are not known. Clones were read by immunoSEQ multiplex PCR, and TCRdb kept only the in-frame ones, dropping some. Found here are some 120,000 clones, approximately 90% of them singletons; the top ten hold around 0.2%. Sequences were derived from unstimulated CD4+ T cells sorted from spleen or lymph node cells, sampled before intestinal transplant. The receptors were sampled from a human donor who received an intestinal transplant.

The chain uses TRBV5-6 and TRBJ2-5, with D perhaps TRBD1 (6 bases). The germline gives CDR1 SGHDT, CDR2 YYEEEE. The CDR3 sequence is 15 residues long. V was shortened by 4 bases and J by 4 bases, with 17 bases between the two germline ends. CDR3 DNA sequence: TGTGCCAGCAGCCCCCTCCAGGGGCGCAGAGAGACCCAGTACTTC. It yields the protein CASSPLQGRRETQYF.

The chain combines TRBV18 with TRBJ1-6, with a tentative D call TRBD1 (6 bases). Germline-derived CDR1 and CDR2 are KGHSH and LQKENI. This CDR3 is built from 13 residues. V gave up 2 bases and J gave up 11 bases, with 10 bases separating them. CDR3 nucleotides: TGTGCCAGCTCACCAGGCGAGGGGGCACCCCTCCACTTT. Encoded protein: CASSPGEGAPLHF.

This sequence joins TRBV5-1 and TRBJ2-7; TRBD2 matches 7 bases. CDR1 and CDR2 from the germline V gene are SGHRS and YFSETQ. V was clipped by 3 bases and J by 2 bases; unmatched bases: 5. CDR3 length: 14 amino acids. CDR3 bases: TGCGCCAGCAGCTGGGACTATCTCGCCTACGAGCAGTACTTC. It specifies CASSWDYLAYEQYF.

The V gene is TRBV7-2, the J gene TRBJ2-6, with no clear D. The CDR3 length is 14 residues. Trimming took off 2 bases at V and 1 base at J, with 3 bases between the two ends. The V gene's germline CDR1 is SGHTA and CDR2 FQGNSA. The CDR3 bases are TGTGCCAGCAGCTTATCATCTGGGGCCAACGTCCTGACTTTC. It is translated as CASSLSSGANVLTF.

The chain employs TRBV6-1 and TRBJ2-7; TRBD2 might be the D (6 bases). The CDR3 has 14 amino acids. Trimming left V 7 bases short and J 4 bases short, with 17 bases between. The germline gives CDR1 MNHNS, CDR2 SASEGT. As DNA, the CDR3 is TGTGCCAGCATTTTATCCGGGACTCTTTACGAGCAGTACTTC. Its protein is CASILSGTLYEQYF.

The rearrangement links TRBV6-5 to TRBJ2-2; the match to TRBD1 covers 10 bases. Germline loops: CDR1 MNHEY, CDR2 SVGAGI. The CDR3 runs 15 residues. The trim removed 5 bases at V and 4 bases at J, leaving 4 bases unmatched. CDR3 residues: CASSRQGAITGELFF. DNA of the CDR3: TGTGCCAGCAGTAGACAGGGGGCAATCACCGGGGAGCTGTTTTTT.

The chain recombines TRBV5-4 with TRBJ2-5; 7 nucleotides agree with TRBD2. The junction had 12 bases not matched to a gene; V was cut back by 4 bases and J by 3 bases. In germline, CDR1 is SGHNT, CDR2 YYREEE (reference sequence). The CDR3 runs to 16 residues. The CDR3 DNA is TGTGCCAGCAGCGATGGACTAGTCGGAAGTGAAGAGACCCAGTACTTC. This encodes CASSDGLVGSEETQYF.

The genes are TRBV6-5 and TRBJ2-7; 7 nucleotides align to TRBD2. CDR3 size: 14 residues. The V and J ends lost 3 bases and 4 bases, in that order; junction bases with no gene match: 6. The germline V gene encodes CDR1 MNHEY and CDR2 SVGAGI. DNA of the CDR3: TGTGCCAGCAGTTATTGGGAGGGTGGGTACGAGCAGTACTTC. Translated: CASSYWEGGYEQYF.

The rearrangement joins TRBV6-1 to TRBJ2-7, with TRBD2 as a possible D gene (5 bases). CDR1 MNHNS and CDR2 SASEGT come from the germline V gene. CDR3 length equals 12 residues. Trimming left V 6 bases short and J 4 bases short, with 10 bases between. CDR3 coding DNA: TGTGCCAGCAGATGGACTCATTACGAGCAGTACTTC. This encodes CASRWTHYEQYF.

In its sample, this clone was seen once. The chain carries TRBV19 and TRBJ2-1; 12 positions match TRBD2. V shed 5 bases and J 7 bases; nucleotides not matched to a gene: 3. This CDR3 spans 14 amino acids. The germline CDR1 and CDR2 sequences are LNHDA and SQIVND (reference sequence). DNA of the CDR3: TGTGCCAGTAGTGAACTAGCGGGGGGAAATGAGCAGTTCTTC. Translation: CASSELAGGNEQFF.

The CDR3 protein is CASSRTSGGMDTGELFF. The CDR3 bases are TGTGCCAGCAGCCGGACTAGCGGGGGGATGGACACCGGGGAGCTGTTTTTT. The gene calls are TRBV28 and TRBJ2-2, with 14 bases matching TRBD2. The CDR3 extends over 17 amino acids. Germline V CDR1 and CDR2: MDHEN, SYDVKM. After removal of 6 bases from V and 3 bases from J, the junction contained 6 bases not matched to a gene.

The rearrangement links TRBV12-5 to TRBJ2-3; D perhaps matches TRBD2 (7 bases). Looked up from germline, CDR1 is LGHNT and CDR2 is FRNRAP. This CDR3 is built from 17 residues. The germline V and J ends were trimmed by 5 bases and 2 bases, with 20 bases remaining between them. Here the CDR3 DNA reads TGTGCTAGTGGTACCGCCCCGGGGGGCCGTATCACAGATACGCAGTATTTT. Protein product: CASGTAPGGRITDTQYF.

This clone has only one observation. The rearrangement joins TRBV6-5 to TRBJ1-1; TRBD1 might be the D (5 bases). The V end lost 2 bases, the J end lost 8 bases, and 12 bases lay between the germline ends. CDR3 length: 13 residues. The germline CDR1 and CDR2 sequences are MNHEY and SVGAGI. CDR3 sequence: CASSYLGGSEAFF. The DNA for the CDR3 is TGTGCCAGCAGTTACCTCGGGGGTTCCGAAGCTTTCTTT.

In its sample, this clone was seen a few times. The J gene is TRBJ1-2, the V gene TRBV2, with no clear D. This CDR3 spans 13 amino acids. V was clipped by 4 bases and J by 4 bases, with 10 bases between them. The V gene's germline CDR1 is SNHLY and CDR2 FYNNEI. The CDR3 DNA follows: TGTGCCAGCAGTGTGCGTACCGGCTATGGCTACACCTTC. As protein: CASSVRTGYGYTF. The whole variable domain, remainder taken from reference TRBV2 and TRBJ1-2, is EPEVTQTPSHQVTQMGQEVILRCVPISNHLYFYWYRQILGQKVEFLVSFYNNEISEKSEIFDDQFSVERPDGSNFTLKIRSTKLEDSAMYFCASSVRTGYGYTFGSGTRLTVV.

The rearrangement uses TRBV6-5 and TRBJ1-2; 10 nucleotides align to TRBD1. Germline lookup yields CDR1 MNHEY and CDR2 SVGAGI. V lost 5 bases, J lost 4 bases, and 4 bases stayed unmatched. The CDR3 loop spans 14 amino acids. Written as DNA, the CDR3 is TGTGCCAGCAGTAAGGGACAGGGGACCTATGGCTACACCTTC. Translated: CASSKGQGTYGYTF.

The chain is built from TRBV30 and TRBJ2-1, with 12 bases that match TRBD2. This CDR3 comprises 15 residues. Per germline, CDR1 GTSNPN and CDR2 SVGIG (reference sequence). V shed 0 bases and J 9 bases; nucleotides not matched to a gene: 6. CDR3 residues: CAWSVLAGGRTEQFF. As DNA, the CDR3 is TGTGCCTGGAGTGTACTAGCGGGAGGAAGGACTGAGCAGTTCTTC.

The genes are TRBV6-1 and TRBJ2-5; 7 positions match TRBD2. In germline, CDR1 is MNHNS, CDR2 SASEGT. V lost 6 bases, J lost 3 bases, and 10 bases stayed unmatched. The CDR3 consists of 15 residues. The CDR3 loop reads CASRIPYLAEETQYF. The CDR3 DNA reads TGTGCCAGCAGGATCCCGTATCTAGCGGAAGAGACCCAGTACTTC.

CDR3 region: CASSRDRDEQYF. The CDR3 nucleotides read TGTGCCAGCTCACGAGACAGGGACGAGCAGTACTTC. The chain recombines TRBV18 with TRBJ2-7; 7 bases match TRBD1. Germline V lookup: CDR1 KGHSH, CDR2 LQKENI. V lost 4 bases to trimming and J lost 5 bases; unmatched junction nucleotides: 2. This CDR3 is 12 amino acids long.

The chain links TRBV7-9 to TRBJ1-2, with unresolved D. The CDR3 loop spans 13 amino acids. V lost 2 bases, J lost 7 bases, and 11 bases lay in between. Germline CDR1 is SEHNR and CDR2 is FQNEAQ (reference sequence). DNA for the CDR3: TGTGCCAGCAGCTTAAACGGGAAGGGTGGCTACACCTTC. Residues: CASSLNGKGGYTF.

In DNA, the CDR3 is TGTGCCAGCTCTCGTCCCGAGCAGTTCTTC. Translated: CASSRPEQFF. The rearrangement joins TRBV2 to TRBJ2-1; D call uncertain. CDR1 and CDR2 from the germline V gene are SNHLY and FYNNEI. The CDR3 is made up of 10 amino acids. Trimming pared 8 bases from V and 10 bases from J, leaving 9 bases between.

This rearrangement joins TRBV19 to TRBJ2-3, with D perhaps matching TRBD1 (6 bases). Germline assignment: CDR1 LNHDA and CDR2 SQIVND (reference sequence). The CDR3 runs 15 residues. With 4 bases removed from V and 0 bases from J, the gap between germline ends came to 11 bases. The CDR3, as DNA: TGTGCCAGTAGTAATGGACAGCCTAGCACAGATACGCAGTATTTT. Its translation: CASSNGQPSTDTQYF.

J is TRBJ1-2 and V is TRBV5-1; D gene uncertain. Trimming removed 6 bases at V and 4 bases at J, with 19 bases between. CDR1 SGHRS and CDR2 YFSETQ come from the germline V gene. The CDR3 consists of 15 residues. Here the CDR3 reads CASKLEEAGLYGYTF. The CDR3 bases are TGCGCCAGCAAACTTGAGGAGGCGGGTCTCTATGGCTACACCTTC.

The chain has TRBV7-2 and TRBJ2-1; D is possibly TRBD1 (6 bases). Germline loops: CDR1 SGHTA, CDR2 FQGNSA. The V end lost 2 bases, the J end lost 7 bases, and 9 bases lay between the germline ends. The CDR3 is made up of 13 amino acids. CDR3 DNA sequence: TGTGCCAGCAGCTTACACAGGGAGAATGAGCAGTTCTTC. Amino acid sequence: CASSLHRENEQFF.

The genes are TRBV7-2 and TRBJ1-4; TRBD1 is a possible D gene (6 bases). This CDR3 has 14 amino acids. Trimming pared 5 bases from V and 7 bases from J, leaving 14 bases between. The germline gives CDR1 SGHTA, CDR2 FQGNSA. CDR3 amino acids: CASSLGGGSEKLFF. CDR3 coding DNA: TGTGCCAGCAGCCTAGGGGGGGGTAGTGAAAAACTGTTTTTT.

The gene calls are TRBV28 and TRBJ2-1, with 8 nucleotides matching TRBD2. Germline loops: CDR1 MDHEN, CDR2 SYDVKM. J was trimmed by 8 bases and V by 9 bases; bases with no gene match: 18. CDR3 length equals 16 residues. This CDR3 reads CASHSQAGAGTDEQFF. The CDR3 DNA follows: TGTGCCAGTCATTCCCAAGCGGGAGCCGGTACAGATGAGCAGTTCTTC. The full variable domain, in which reference TRBV28 and TRBJ2-1 provide the parts outside the CDR3, is DVKVTQSSRYLVKRTGEKVFLECVQDMDHENMFWYRQDPGLGLRLIYFSYDVKMKEKGDIPEGYSVSREKKERFSLILESASTNQTSMYLCASHSQAGAGTDEQFFGPGTRLTVL.

The rearrangement uses TRBV5-1 and TRBJ1-3; D remains ambiguous. The CDR3 runs to 16 residues. Germline lookup yields CDR1 SGHRS and CDR2 YFSETQ. Trimming shortened V by 1 base and J by 0 bases, and 11 bases separated the two germline ends. The CDR3 DNA reads TGCGCCAGCAGCTTGACGCATGAGCACTCTGGAAACACCATATATTTT. Amino acids: CASSLTHEHSGNTIYF.